This T cell receptor beta chain was identified during a study of cytomegalovirus exposure and HLA in healthy donors. Primers for the PCR totalled 60 Vbeta and 13 Jbeta. Profiling relied on immunoSEQ multiplex PCR, and the TCRdb table lists in-frame clones only, not all of them. This table holds 170,000 or so clones, approximately 78% found once. The sample consisted of PBMCs. The clonotype was recovered from a woman aged 45-60 years in good health and CMV-seropositive.

The chain's CDR3 is CASSEGQGGYEQFF. In nucleotides, the CDR3 is TGTGCCAGCAGTGAGGGACAGGGAGGTTATGAGCAGTTCTTC. The chain is built from TRBV6-4 and TRBJ2-1, with TRBD1 identical over 9 bases. In germline, CDR1 is MRHNA, CDR2 SNTAGT. The CDR3 has 14 amino acids. V was pared by 3 bases and J by 8 bases, with 5 bases of the junction left unmatched.